This is a list of T cell receptor beta chains from one sample in a study of OX40 agonist ivuxolimab in advanced cancers. Sequencing used immunoSEQ multiplex PCR; TCRdb keeps in-frame clones, though not all of them. The sample records approximately 60,000 clones, around 84% being singletons. This material consisted of CD4+ or CD8+ T cells sorted from blood, taken in a trial of the OX40 agonist ivuxolimab. These receptors were collected from an adult with an advanced solid tumor such as melanoma, head and neck, liver or kidney cancer. The CDR3 runs from the conserved cysteine through the conserved F or W. The order of the fields is J gene, clone size, D gene, V gene, CDR3 protein, CDR3 DNA. A D gene is named only where the DNA matches it firmly. Some rows mark clone size as missing; the rest say once, few, many or name a class of expanded clone.

TRBJ2-7,.,TRBD1,TRBV18,CASSPGQGWNEQYF,TGTGCCAGCTCCCCCGGACAGGGGTGGAACGAGCAGTACTTC
TRBJ1-2,.,TRBD1,TRBV7-2,CASSLQGQGYGYTF,TGTGCCAGCAGCTTACAGGGACAGGGGTATGGCTACACCTTC
TRBJ2-7,once,.,TRBV5-5,CASSFGPGASYEQYF,TGTGCCAGCAGCTTCGGTCCGGGTGCCTCCTACGAGCAGTACTTC
TRBJ1-2,.,.,TRBV14,CASSQDSGSYYGHTF,TGTGCCAGCAGCCAAGATAGTGGCAGCTACTATGGCCACACCTTC
TRBJ2-1,.,.,TRBV21-1,CASSKEARGLHNEQFF,TGTGCCAGCAGCAAAGAAGCGCGGGGGCTTCACAATGAGCAGTTCTTC
TRBJ2-7,.,TRBD2,TRBV4-3,CASSQGAGEEGEQYF,TGCGCCAGCAGCCAGGGAGCGGGAGAAGAAGGCGAGCAGTACTTC
TRBJ2-5,once,TRBD1,TRBV5-1,CASSLATGRETQYF,TGCGCCAGCAGCTTGGCGACAGGGAGAGAGACCCAGTACTTC
TRBJ1-4,.,.,TRBV19,CASSIGFEKLFF,TGTGCCAGTAGTATCGGTTTTGAAAAACTGTTTTTT
TRBJ2-3,.,TRBD2,TRBV10-3,CAISEASGRGRGYASGQYF,TGTGCCATCAGTGAGGCCAGCGGGAGAGGAAGGGGATACGCATCAGGGCAGTATTTT
TRBJ1-3,.,.,TRBV18,CASSPQGTAGNTIYF,TGTGCCAGCTCACCACAGGGTACCGCTGGAAACACCATATATTTT
TRBJ1-3,.,.,TRBV18,CASSQGRSGNTIYF,TGTGCCAGCTCACAGGGTCGCTCTGGAAACACCATATATTTT
TRBJ1-5,.,.,TRBV7-9,CASSLMGASNQPQHF,TGTGCCAGCAGCTTAATGGGAGCCTCGAATCAGCCCCAGCATTTT
TRBJ2-5,.,TRBD1,TRBV7-3,CASSPGQGKETQYF,TGTGCCAGCAGCCCGGGACAGGGTAAAGAGACCCAGTACTTC
TRBJ2-2,few,.,TRBV9,CASSVAGQGGTGELFF,TGTGCCAGCAGCGTAGCTGGGCAGGGGGGTACCGGGGAGCTGTTTTTT
TRBJ2-1,.,.,TRBV5-4,CASKEGSRDEQFF,TGTGCCAGCAAAGAGGGGAGTAGGGATGAGCAGTTCTTC
TRBJ1-2,.,.,TRBV19,CASSRGFNGYTF,TGTGCCAGTAGTCGGGGCTTCAATGGCTACACCTTC
TRBJ1-4,.,.,TRBV7-4,CASSLNGLAWFFSEKLFF,TGTGCCAGCAGCTTAAACGGCCTGGCCTGGTTTTTCAGTGAAAAACTGTTTTTT
TRBJ2-3,.,.,TRBV9,CASSVVGDGTDTQYF,TGTGCCAGCAGCGTAGTTGGGGATGGCACAGATACGCAGTATTTT
TRBJ2-7,.,.,TRBV30,CASGGPNYEQYF,TGTGCCTCGGGCGGTCCTAACTACGAGCAGTACTTC
TRBJ2-1,.,.,TRBV21-1,CASSKTPSEDNEQFF,TGTGCCAGCAGCAAGACACCCTCAGAGGACAATGAGCAGTTCTTC
TRBJ2-1,.,TRBD1,TRBV5-6,CASSYDRGQFF,TGTGCCAGCAGTTATGACAGGGGGCAGTTCTTC
TRBJ1-1,once,.,TRBV4-3,CASSQEARTKEAFF,TGCGCCAGCAGCCAAGAGGCTCGAACGAAGGAAGCTTTCTTT
TRBJ1-6,.,TRBD1,TRBV6-5,CASSYSGTGGSPLHF,TGTGCCAGCAGTTACTCGGGGACAGGGGGGTCACCCCTCCACTTT
TRBJ2-1,.,TRBD2,TRBV11-1,CASSPPGSGASNEQFF,TGTGCCAGCAGCCCGCCGGGGAGCGGGGCGTCCAATGAGCAGTTCTTC
TRBJ2-7,.,TRBD2,TRBV4-1,CASSQDFSGGRYEQYF,TGCGCCAGCAGCCAAGATTTCAGCGGGGGGAGGTACGAGCAGTACTTC
TRBJ2-6,many,.,TRBV4-2,CASSQDQGSGANVLTF,TGTGCCAGCAGCCAAGATCAGGGCTCTGGGGCCAACGTCCTGACTTTC
TRBJ2-3,.,TRBD1,TRBV7-6,CASSWDRGSDTQYF,TGTGCCAGCAGCTGGGACAGGGGATCAGATACGCAGTATTTT
TRBJ2-2,.,.,TRBV28,CASSFRGAGELFF,TGTGCCAGCAGTTTTAGGGGGGCCGGGGAGCTGTTTTTT
TRBJ2-1,once,.,TRBV11-3,CASSLGGNPYNEQFF,TGTGCCAGCAGCTTAGGCGGGAATCCCTACAATGAGCAGTTCTTC
TRBJ1-2,.,.,TRBV28,CASSLRQANGYTF,TGTGCCAGCAGTTTACGGCAGGCTAATGGCTACACCTTC
TRBJ1-1,.,.,TRBV6-1,CASSVQLNTEAFF,TGTGCCAGCAGTGTGCAGTTGAACACTGAAGCTTTCTTT
TRBJ1-4,.,.,TRBV19,CASRWAGSNEKLFF,TGTGCCAGTAGGTGGGCCGGGAGTAATGAAAAACTGTTTTTT
TRBJ1-4,.,.,TRBV2,CASSLQGADEKLFF,TGTGCCAGCAGCCTACAGGGCGCCGATGAAAAACTGTTTTTT
TRBJ2-3,.,.,TRBV4-2,CASSGGTARLQDTQYF,TGTGCCAGCAGCGGCGGGACAGCTAGGTTGCAAGATACGCAGTATTTT
TRBJ2-6,once,.,TRBV18,CASSPQEGTLFGANVLTF,TGTGCCAGCTCGCCCCAGGAGGGCACCCTCTTCGGGGCCAACGTCCTGACTTTC
TRBJ2-7,.,TRBD1,TRBV2,CASSPIPRTGSSYEQYF,TGTGCCAGCAGCCCCATCCCCAGGACAGGAAGCTCCTACGAGCAGTACTTC
TRBJ2-2,once,.,TRBV7-9,CASSLKNGYSTGELFF,TGTGCCAGCAGCTTAAAGAACGGCTACTCCACCGGGGAGCTGTTTTTT
TRBJ1-5,.,.,TRBV27,CASSFGFNSNQPQHF,TGTGCCAGCAGTTTCGGGTTTAATAGCAATCAGCCCCAGCATTTT
TRBJ1-3,.,.,TRBV18,CASSPPGTYGNTIYF,TGTGCCAGCTCACCACCTGGCACTTATGGAAACACCATATATTTT
TRBJ2-7,few,.,TRBV7-9,CASSSGRAYEQYF,TGTGCCAGCAGCTCCGGTAGGGCCTACGAGCAGTACTTC
TRBJ1-1,.,.,TRBV28,CASSFGGSNTEAFF,TGTGCCAGCAGTTTTGGGGGCTCGAACACTGAAGCTTTCTTT
TRBJ2-3,few,.,TRBV6-5,CASSYSRIAAGQYF,TGTGCCAGCAGTTACTCGAGAATAGCGGCGGGGCAGTATTTT
TRBJ2-5,.,TRBD2,TRBV5-1,CASSEGLPEKTQYF,TGCGCCAGCAGCGAGGGACTACCTGAAAAGACCCAGTACTTC
TRBJ2-3,.,TRBD2,TRBV6-1,CASSELAGGLDTQYF,TGTGCCAGCAGTGAACTAGCGGGGGGGCTCGATACGCAGTATTTT
TRBJ2-2,once,.,TRBV11-2,CASSLSHTTGELFF,TGTGCCAGCAGCCTTTCACATACGACCGGGGAGCTGTTTTTT
TRBJ2-5,.,.,TRBV27,CASSLSGRGETQYF,TGTGCCAGCAGTTTATCGGGGCGCGGAGAGACCCAGTACTTC
TRBJ1-1,.,.,TRBV18,CASSQGRDTEAFF,TGTGCCAGCTCACAGGGAAGGGACACTGAAGCTTTCTTT
TRBJ1-4,.,.,TRBV27,CASSLRRDRSNEKLFF,TGTGCCAGCAGTTTGAGGAGGGATAGGTCTAATGAAAAACTGTTTTTT
TRBJ1-1,medium-sized,.,TRBV7-9,CASSLRAPGGNTEAFF,TGTGCCAGCAGCTTACGGGCCCCGGGAGGGAACACTGAAGCTTTCTTT
TRBJ2-1,.,.,TRBV11-2,CASSLGNWNEQFF,TGTGCCAGCAGCTTGGGGAATTGGAATGAGCAGTTCTTC
TRBJ1-5,.,.,TRBV15,CATSWGSNQPQHF,TGTGCCACCAGCTGGGGGAGCAATCAGCCCCAGCATTTT
TRBJ2-5,.,TRBD1,TRBV2,CASSSGTDLSEQYF,TGTGCCAGCAGTTCCGGGACAGACCTTTCGGAGCAGTACTTC
TRBJ1-2,.,.,TRBV27,CASRTSGYGYTF,TGTGCCAGCAGAACCTCGGGATATGGCTACACCTTC
TRBJ1-5,few,TRBD1,TRBV15,CATSRDPGQALDQPQHF,TGTGCCACCAGCAGAGACCCTGGACAGGCGCTAGATCAGCCCCAGCATTTT
TRBJ2-2,once,TRBD2,TRBV7-2,CASSTRSGGAEELFF,TGTGCCAGCAGCACACGGAGCGGGGGGGCAGAGGAGCTGTTTTTT
TRBJ2-3,.,.,TRBV2,CASSEGADTQYF,TGTGCCAGCAGTGAAGGGGCGGATACGCAGTATTTT
TRBJ1-5,.,TRBD1,TRBV6-6,CASSPKSQGAGQPQHF,TGTGCCAGCAGTCCCAAATCACAGGGGGCAGGACAGCCCCAGCATTTT